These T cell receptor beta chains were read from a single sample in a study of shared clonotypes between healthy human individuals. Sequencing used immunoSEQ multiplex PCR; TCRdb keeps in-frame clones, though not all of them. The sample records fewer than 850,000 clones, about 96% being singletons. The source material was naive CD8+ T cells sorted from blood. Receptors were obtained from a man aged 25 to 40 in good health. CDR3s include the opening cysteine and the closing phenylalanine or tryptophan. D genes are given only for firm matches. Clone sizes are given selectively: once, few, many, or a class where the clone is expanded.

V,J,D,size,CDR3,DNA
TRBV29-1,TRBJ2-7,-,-,CSVELGSYEQYF,TGCAGCGTTGAGTTGGGTTCCTACGAGCAGTACTTC
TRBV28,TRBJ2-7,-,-,CASSLTNYEQYF,TGTGCCAGCAGTTTAACCAACTACGAGCAGTACTTC
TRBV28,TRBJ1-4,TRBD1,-,CASSLAGQRNEKLFF,TGTGCCAGCAGTTTAGCGGGACAGCGGAATGAAAAACTGTTTTTT
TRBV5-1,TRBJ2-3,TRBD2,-,CASSSWTSDRGDTQYF,TGCGCCAGCAGCTCCTGGACTAGCGACCGCGGGGATACGCAGTATTTT
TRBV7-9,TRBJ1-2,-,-,CASSPPQPLGYTF,TGTGCCAGCAGCCCTCCGCAGCCTCTCGGCTACACCTTC
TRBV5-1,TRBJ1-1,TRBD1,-,CASSLYETGARNTEAFF,TGCGCCAGCAGCTTGTATGAAACAGGGGCAAGGAACACTGAAGCTTTCTTT
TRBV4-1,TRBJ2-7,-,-,CASSHGGTTYEQYF,TGCGCCAGCAGCCACGGCGGCACCACCTACGAGCAGTACTTC
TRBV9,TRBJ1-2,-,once,CASSIEGREGYTF,TGTGCCAGCAGCATCGAGGGAAGAGAGGGCTACACCTTC
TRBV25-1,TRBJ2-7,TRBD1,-,CASSDAGQGYEQYF,TGTGCCAGCAGTGATGCGGGACAGGGGTACGAGCAGTACTTC
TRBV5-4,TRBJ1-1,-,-,CASSPEQAEAFF,TGTGCCAGCAGCCCCGAGCAGGCTGAAGCTTTCTTT